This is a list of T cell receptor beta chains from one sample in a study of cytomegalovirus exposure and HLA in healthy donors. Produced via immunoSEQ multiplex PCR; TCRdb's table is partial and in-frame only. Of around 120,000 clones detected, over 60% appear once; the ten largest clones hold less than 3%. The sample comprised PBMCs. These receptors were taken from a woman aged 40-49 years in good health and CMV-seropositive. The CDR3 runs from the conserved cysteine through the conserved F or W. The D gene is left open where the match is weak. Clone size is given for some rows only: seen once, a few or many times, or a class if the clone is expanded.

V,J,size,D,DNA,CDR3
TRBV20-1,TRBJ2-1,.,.,TGCAGTGCTAGGGCTGAGCAGTTCTTC,CSARAEQFF
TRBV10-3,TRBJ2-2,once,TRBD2,TGTGCCATCAGTGAGGCAGCGGGAGCGACGAACACCGGGGAGCTGTTTTTT,CAISEAAGATNTGELFF
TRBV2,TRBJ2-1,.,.,TGTGCCACCGCCCCCGACCGAGGTGAATACAATGAGCAGTTCTTC,CATAPDRGEYNEQFF
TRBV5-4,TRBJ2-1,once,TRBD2,TGTGCCAGCAGTAAGGGACTAGCGGACAATGAGCAGTTCTTC,CASSKGLADNEQFF
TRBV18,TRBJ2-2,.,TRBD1,TGTGCCAGCTCACCGCAGGGGGACGGCACCGGGGAGCTGTTTTTT,CASSPQGDGTGELFF
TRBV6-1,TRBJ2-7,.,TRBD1,TGTGCCAGCAGACCGGGACAGGGGCTTTACGAGCAGTACTTC,CASRPGQGLYEQYF
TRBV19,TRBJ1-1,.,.,TGTGCCAGTAGTACGCTTCTGGGGGGGACTGAAGCTTTCTTT,CASSTLLGGTEAFF
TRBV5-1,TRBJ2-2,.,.,TGCGCCAGCTTCCCCACAGGGCTGGACGGGGAGCTGTTTTTT,CASFPTGLDGELFF
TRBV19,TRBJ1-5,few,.,TGTGCCAGTAGTATAGACAGGGAACAGCCCCAGCATTTT,CASSIDREQPQHF
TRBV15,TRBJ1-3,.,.,TGTGCCACCAGCAGAGATTTTCAGGATGATGGAAACACCATATATTTT,CATSRDFQDDGNTIYF
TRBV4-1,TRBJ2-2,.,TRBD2,TGCGCCAGCAGCCAAAGGACTAGCGGGGGGACTAACACCGGGGAGCTGTTTTTT,CASSQRTSGGTNTGELFF
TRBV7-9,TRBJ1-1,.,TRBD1,TGTGCCAGCAGCTCCCCGGGACAGGTCCGGGGCACTGAAGCTTTCTTT,CASSSPGQVRGTEAFF
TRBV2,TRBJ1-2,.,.,TGTGCCAGCTTGAGGTCCCCGAGGGATGGCTACACCTTC,CASLRSPRDGYTF
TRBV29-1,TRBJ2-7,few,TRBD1,TGCAGCGTTGAAGGGGGGACAGGGGTTAGTTTCCACGAGCAGTACTTC,CSVEGGTGVSFHEQYF
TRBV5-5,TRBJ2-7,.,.,TGTGCCAGCAGCTCCAGGGGCCTCTCGGGGTACGAGCAGTACTTC,CASSSRGLSGYEQYF
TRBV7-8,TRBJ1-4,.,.,TGTGCCAGCAGCTCTCGGGGGGCCGAAAGGAGGTTTTTT,CASSSRGAERRFF
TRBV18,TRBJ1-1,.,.,TGTGCCAGCTCAGCAACCATCCTGGTTACTATGAACACTGAAGCTTTCTTT,CASSATILVTMNTEAFF
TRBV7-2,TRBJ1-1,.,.,TGTGCCAGCAGCTCCAGGGTAAACACTGAAGCTTTCTTT,CASSSRVNTEAFF
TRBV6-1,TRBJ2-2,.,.,TGTGCCAGCAGGGTGGAGGGTTTCACCGGGGAGCTGTTTTTT,CASRVEGFTGELFF
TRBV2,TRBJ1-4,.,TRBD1,TGTGCCAGCAGCCGACAGGGGGGTGAAAAACTGTTTTTT,CASSRQGGEKLFF
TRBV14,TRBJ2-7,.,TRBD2,TGTGCCAGCAGCCAAGATCTAGCGGCAGGGCGTGGCGAGCAGTACTTC,CASSQDLAAGRGEQYF
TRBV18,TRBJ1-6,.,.,TGTGCCAGCTCACCCAAATCAGGGGAGCCGGCACCCCTCCACTTT,CASSPKSGEPAPLHF
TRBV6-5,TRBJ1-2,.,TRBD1,TGTGCCAGCAGTCGGGACAGGGGGCGGAACTATGGCTACACCTTC,CASSRDRGRNYGYTF
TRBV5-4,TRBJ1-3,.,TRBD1,TGTGCCAGCAGCTTGGGACAGGGGGCCGTAGGAGGAAACACCATATATTTT,CASSLGQGAVGGNTIYF
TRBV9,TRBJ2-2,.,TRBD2,TGTGCCAGCAGCGTAGCGTCTAGCGGGGGGGTTAGCGGGGAGCTGTTTTTT,CASSVASSGGVSGELFF
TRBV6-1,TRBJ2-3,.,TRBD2,TGTGCCAGCAGTGAAGCGCTGTTAGGACTAGCGCTCACAGATACGCAGTATTTT,CASSEALLGLALTDTQYF
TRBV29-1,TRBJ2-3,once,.,TGCAGCGTTGAGAGTACAGATACGCAGTATTTT,CSVESTDTQYF
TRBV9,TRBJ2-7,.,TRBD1,TGTGCCAGCAGCGTAGGGACAGGGATCTACGAGCAGTACTTC,CASSVGTGIYEQYF
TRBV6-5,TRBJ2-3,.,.,TGTGCCAGCAGACTCCCAGGGTCAGATACGCAGTATTTT,CASRLPGSDTQYF
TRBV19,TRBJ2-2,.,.,TGTGCCACTACGGACTTAGTGAACACCGGGGAGCTGTTTTTT,CATTDLVNTGELFF
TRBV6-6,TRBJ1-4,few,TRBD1,TGTGCCAGCACCCGGGACAGGGACGAAAAACTGTTTTTT,CASTRDRDEKLFF
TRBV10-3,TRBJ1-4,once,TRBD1,TGTGCCATCAGTTCCGGGACAGACAATGAAAAACTGTTTTTT,CAISSGTDNEKLFF
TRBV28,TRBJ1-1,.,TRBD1,TGTGCCAGCAGTTTACCTCCGGGACAGCAGAACACTGAAGCTTTCTTT,CASSLPPGQQNTEAFF
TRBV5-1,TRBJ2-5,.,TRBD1,TGCGCCAGCAGCTCCCGACAGGGCGGTGGGGAGACCCAGTACTTC,CASSSRQGGGETQYF
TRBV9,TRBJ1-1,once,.,TGTGCCAGCAGCGTCCTTGGGGGGACTGAAGCTTTCTTT,CASSVLGGTEAFF
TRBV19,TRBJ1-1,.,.,TGTGCCAGTAAAACCGGGGGGCACACTGAAGCTTTCTTT,CASKTGGHTEAFF
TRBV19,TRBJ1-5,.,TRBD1,TGTGCCAGTAGTATAGCTACAGGGGGAAGGCAGCCCCAGCATTTT,CASSIATGGRQPQHF
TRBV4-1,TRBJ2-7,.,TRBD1,TGCGCCAGCAGCTTTACCCCAGACAGGGGCGAGCAGTACTTC,CASSFTPDRGEQYF
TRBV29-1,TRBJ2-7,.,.,TGCAGTGTCTCAGAGGGTGTCGATTCCTACGAGCAGTACTTC,CSVSEGVDSYEQYF
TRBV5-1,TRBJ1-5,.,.,TGCGCCAGCAGCTTGGAGAGTGGGCAGGCCCAGCATTTT,CASSLESGQAQHF
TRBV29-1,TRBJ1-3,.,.,TGCAGCGTTTGGACAGTTCTAAGCTCTGGAAACACCATATATTTT,CSVWTVLSSGNTIYF
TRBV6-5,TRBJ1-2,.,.,TGTGCCAGCAGTTTCTTGGGAGCAGGCTACACCTTC,CASSFLGAGYTF
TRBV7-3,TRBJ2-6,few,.,TGTGCCAGCAGCTTAAGGGGCACACGGACCGCCGGCTCTGGGGCCAACGTCCTGACTTTC,CASSLRGTRTAGSGANVLTF
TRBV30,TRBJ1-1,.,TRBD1,TGTGCCTGGAGCCCAATCGGACAGGGTAGGACTGAAGCTTTCTTT,CAWSPIGQGRTEAFF
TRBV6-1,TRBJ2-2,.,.,TGTGCCAGCAGTGAATTAGGGGACACCGGGGAGCTGTTTTTT,CASSELGDTGELFF
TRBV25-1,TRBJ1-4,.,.,TGTGCCAGCAGTGACGCGACAGGTCCAAATGAAAAACTGTTTTTT,CASSDATGPNEKLFF
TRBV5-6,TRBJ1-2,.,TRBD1,TGTGCCAGCAGCCCCGACAGGGATGGCTATGGCTACACATTC,CASSPDRDGYGYTF
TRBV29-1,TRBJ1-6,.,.,TGCAGCGTTGAAAATAGATTCGATAATTCACCCCTCCACTTT,CSVENRFDNSPLHF
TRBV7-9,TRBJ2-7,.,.,TGTGCCAGCCGGGGGACGGGGGACTTGCAGCAGTACTTC,CASRGTGDLQQYF
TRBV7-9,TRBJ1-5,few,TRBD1,TGTGCCAGCAGCTTAGGAGGGGGACAGGGGGCCGATCAGCCCCAGCATTTT,CASSLGGGQGADQPQHF
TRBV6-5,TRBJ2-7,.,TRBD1,TGTGCCAGCAGTCGGGACAGGGATGCCTCCTACGAGCAGTACTTC,CASSRDRDASYEQYF
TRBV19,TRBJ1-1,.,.,TGTGCCAGTAGTACATGGGACATGACTGAAGCTTTCTTT,CASSTWDMTEAFF
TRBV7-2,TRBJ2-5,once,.,TGTGCCAGCAGCTTTACAGGGGGGGAGGCCCAGTACTTC,CASSFTGGEAQYF
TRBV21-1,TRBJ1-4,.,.,TGTGCCAGCAGTCACAACACAGAAAGGGAAAAACTGTTTTTT,CASSHNTEREKLFF
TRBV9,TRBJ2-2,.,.,TGTGCCAGCAGCGTAGGAGGAGCGGTTAACACCGGGGAGCTGTTTTTT,CASSVGGAVNTGELFF